The TCR beta chain described here comes from a study of T cell repertoires in cytomegalovirus infection. As for the study in general: Indications of both CMV infection and matching HLA type were provided by public TCR beta signatures.

V was clipped by 3 bases and J by 6 bases; unmatched bases: 7. This CDR3 contains 13 residues. From germline, CDR1 is DFQATT and CDR2 SNEGSKA (reference sequence). TCRdb reanalysed the reads using MiXCR and keeps one entry per CDR3 protein. The top ten hold 6.5% to 10% of the sample, which has around 630,000 distinct CDR3 sequences, 20% to 25% seen once. The V gene is TRBV20-1, the J gene TRBJ1-1; 7 nucleotides match TRBD1. The receptor comes from a human donor in good health (CMV status not recorded). Some clones in this sample may be carry-over from other donors' samples. Sequenced: CD8+ T cells from PBMCs. CDR3 DNA sequence: TGCAGTGCTAGGGAGCGAGGGGGCCCTGAAGCTTTCTTT. Protein: CSARERGGPEAFF.